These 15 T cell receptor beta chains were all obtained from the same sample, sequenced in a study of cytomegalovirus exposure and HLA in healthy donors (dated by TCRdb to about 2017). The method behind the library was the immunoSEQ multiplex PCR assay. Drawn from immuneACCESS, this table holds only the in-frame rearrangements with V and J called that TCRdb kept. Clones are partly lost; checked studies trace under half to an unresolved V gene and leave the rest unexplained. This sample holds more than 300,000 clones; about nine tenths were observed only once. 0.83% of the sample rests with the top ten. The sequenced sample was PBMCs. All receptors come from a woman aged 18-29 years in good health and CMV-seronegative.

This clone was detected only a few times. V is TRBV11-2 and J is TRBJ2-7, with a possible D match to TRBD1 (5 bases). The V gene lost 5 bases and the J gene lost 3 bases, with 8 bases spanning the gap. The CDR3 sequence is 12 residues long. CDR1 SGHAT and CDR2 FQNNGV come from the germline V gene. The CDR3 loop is CASSPQGYEQYF. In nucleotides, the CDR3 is TGTGCCAGCAGCCCCCAGGGCTACGAGCAGTACTTC.

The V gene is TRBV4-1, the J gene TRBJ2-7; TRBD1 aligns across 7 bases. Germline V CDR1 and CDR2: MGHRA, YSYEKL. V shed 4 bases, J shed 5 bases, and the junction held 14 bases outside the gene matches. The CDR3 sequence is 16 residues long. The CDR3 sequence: CASSPSHGAGGHEQYF. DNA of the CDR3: TGCGCCAGCAGCCCCTCTCACGGGGCAGGGGGACACGAGCAGTACTTC.

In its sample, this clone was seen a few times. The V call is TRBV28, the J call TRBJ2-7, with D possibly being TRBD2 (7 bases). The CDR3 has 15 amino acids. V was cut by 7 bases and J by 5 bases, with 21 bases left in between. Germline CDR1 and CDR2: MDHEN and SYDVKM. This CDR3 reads CASNYPREGDNEQYF. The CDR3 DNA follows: TGTGCCAGCAACTACCCTAGGGAGGGGGACAACGAGCAGTACTTC.

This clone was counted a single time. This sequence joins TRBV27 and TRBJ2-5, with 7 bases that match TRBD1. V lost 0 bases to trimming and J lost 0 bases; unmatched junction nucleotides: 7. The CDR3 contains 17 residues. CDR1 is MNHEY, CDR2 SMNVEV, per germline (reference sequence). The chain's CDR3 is CASSLSGNRGHQETQYF. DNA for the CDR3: TGTGCCAGCAGTTTATCGGGGAACAGGGGCCACCAAGAGACCCAGTACTTC.

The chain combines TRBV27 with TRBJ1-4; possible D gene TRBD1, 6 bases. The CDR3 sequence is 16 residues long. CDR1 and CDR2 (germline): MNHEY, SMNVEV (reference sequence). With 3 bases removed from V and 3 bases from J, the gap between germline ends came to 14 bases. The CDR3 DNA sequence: TGTGCCAGCAGTTTGTCCCCAGGGGCTGCTAATGAAAAACTGTTTTTT. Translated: CASSLSPGAANEKLFF.

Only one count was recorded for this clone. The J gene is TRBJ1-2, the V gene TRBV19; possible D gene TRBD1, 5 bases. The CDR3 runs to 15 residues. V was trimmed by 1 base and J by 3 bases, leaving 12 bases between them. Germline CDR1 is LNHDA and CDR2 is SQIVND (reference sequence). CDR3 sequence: CASSIARVKDYGYTF. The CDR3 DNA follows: TGTGCCAGTAGTATAGCCAGGGTGAAGGACTATGGCTACACCTTC.

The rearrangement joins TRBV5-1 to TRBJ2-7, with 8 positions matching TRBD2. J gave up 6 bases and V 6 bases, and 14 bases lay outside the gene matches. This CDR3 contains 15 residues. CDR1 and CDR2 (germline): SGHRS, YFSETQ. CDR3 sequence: CASNKGGGGPSEQYF. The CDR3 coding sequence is TGCGCCAGCAACAAGGGGGGCGGGGGGCCCAGCGAGCAGTACTTC.

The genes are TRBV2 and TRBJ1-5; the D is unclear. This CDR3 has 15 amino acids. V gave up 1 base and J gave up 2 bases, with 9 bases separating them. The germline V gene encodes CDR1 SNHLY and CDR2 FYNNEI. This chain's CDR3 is CASSEERGGNQPQHF. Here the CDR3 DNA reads TGTGCCAGCAGTGAAGAAAGAGGAGGCAATCAGCCCCAGCATTTT.

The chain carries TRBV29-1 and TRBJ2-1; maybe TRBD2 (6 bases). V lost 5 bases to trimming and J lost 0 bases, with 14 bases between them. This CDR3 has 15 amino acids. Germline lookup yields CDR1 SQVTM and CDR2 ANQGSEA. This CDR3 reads CSVPTSVSSYNEQFF. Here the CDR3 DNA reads TGCAGCGTTCCGACTAGTGTTTCCTCCTACAATGAGCAGTTCTTC.

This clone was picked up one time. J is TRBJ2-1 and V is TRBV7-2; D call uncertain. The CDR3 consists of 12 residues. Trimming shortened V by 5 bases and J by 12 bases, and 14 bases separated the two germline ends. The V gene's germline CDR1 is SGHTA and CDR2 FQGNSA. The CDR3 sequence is CASSLQSMVQFF. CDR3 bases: TGTGCCAGCAGCCTACAGTCTATGGTGCAGTTCTTC. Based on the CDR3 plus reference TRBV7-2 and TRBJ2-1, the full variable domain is GAGVSQSPSNKVTEKGKDVELRCDPISGHTALYWYRQSLGQGLEFLIYFQGNSAPDKSGLPSDRFSAERTGGSVSTLTIQRTQQEDSAVYLCASSLQSMVQFFGPGTRLTVL.

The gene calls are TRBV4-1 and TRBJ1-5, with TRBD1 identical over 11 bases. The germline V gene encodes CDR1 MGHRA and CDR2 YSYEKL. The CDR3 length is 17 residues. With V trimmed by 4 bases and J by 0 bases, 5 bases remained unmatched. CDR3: CASSPDRGQSSNQPQHF. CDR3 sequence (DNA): TGCGCCAGCAGCCCGGACAGGGGGCAGAGTAGCAATCAGCCCCAGCATTTT.

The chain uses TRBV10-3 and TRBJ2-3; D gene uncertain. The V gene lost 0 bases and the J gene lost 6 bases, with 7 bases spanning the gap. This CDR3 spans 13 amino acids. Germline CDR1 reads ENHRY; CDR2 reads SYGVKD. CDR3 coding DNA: TGTGCCATCAGTGAGTCGAACGGGGATACGCAGTATTTT. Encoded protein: CAISESNGDTQYF.

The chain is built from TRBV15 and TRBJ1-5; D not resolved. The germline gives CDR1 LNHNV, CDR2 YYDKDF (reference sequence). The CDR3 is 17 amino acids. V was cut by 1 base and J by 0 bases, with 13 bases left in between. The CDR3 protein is CATSRGEGRVSNQPQHF. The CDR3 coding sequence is TGTGCCACCAGCAGAGGGGAGGGAAGGGTTAGCAATCAGCCCCAGCATTTT.

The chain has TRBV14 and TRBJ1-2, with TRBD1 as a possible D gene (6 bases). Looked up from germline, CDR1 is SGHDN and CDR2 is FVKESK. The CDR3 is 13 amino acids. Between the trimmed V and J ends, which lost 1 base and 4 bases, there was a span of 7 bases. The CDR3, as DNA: TGTGCCAGCAGCCAAGGACAGGTCTATGGCTACACCTTC. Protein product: CASSQGQVYGYTF.

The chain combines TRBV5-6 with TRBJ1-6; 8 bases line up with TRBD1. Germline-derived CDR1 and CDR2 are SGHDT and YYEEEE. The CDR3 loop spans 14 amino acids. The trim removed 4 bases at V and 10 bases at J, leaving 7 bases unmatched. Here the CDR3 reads CASSHRTGLSPLHF. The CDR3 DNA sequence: TGTGCCAGCAGCCACCGGACAGGGCTATCACCCCTCCACTTT. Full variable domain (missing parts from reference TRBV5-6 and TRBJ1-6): DAGVTQSPTHLIKTRGQQVTLRCSPKSGHDTVSWYQQALGQGPQFIFQYYEEEERQRGNFPDRFSGHQFPNYSSELNVNALLLGDSALYLCASSHRTGLSPLHFGNGTRLTVT.